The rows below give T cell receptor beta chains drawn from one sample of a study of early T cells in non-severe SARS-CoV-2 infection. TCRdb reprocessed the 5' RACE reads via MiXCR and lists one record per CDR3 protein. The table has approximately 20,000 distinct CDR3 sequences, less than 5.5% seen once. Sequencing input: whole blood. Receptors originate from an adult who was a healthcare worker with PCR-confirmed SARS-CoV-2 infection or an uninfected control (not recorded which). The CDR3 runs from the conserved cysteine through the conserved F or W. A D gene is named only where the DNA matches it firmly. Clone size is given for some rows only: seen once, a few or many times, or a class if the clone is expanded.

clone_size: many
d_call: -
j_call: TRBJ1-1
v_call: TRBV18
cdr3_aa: CASSISGGNTEAFF
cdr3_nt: TGTGCCAGCTCTATTTCGGGCGGGAACACTGAAGCTTTCTTT

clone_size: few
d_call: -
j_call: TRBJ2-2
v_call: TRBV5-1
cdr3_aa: CASSRLANTGELFF
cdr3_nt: TGCGCCAGCAGTCGATTAGCGAACACCGGGGAGCTGTTTTTT

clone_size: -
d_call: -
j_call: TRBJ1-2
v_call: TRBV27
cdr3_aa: CASSFTGMGNGYTF
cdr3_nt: TGTGCCAGCAGTTTCACAGGGATGGGAAATGGCTACACCTTC

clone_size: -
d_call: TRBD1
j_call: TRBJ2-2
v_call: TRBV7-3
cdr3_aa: CASSRTGLDGELFF
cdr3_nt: TGTGCCAGCAGCCGGACAGGGCTGGACGGGGAGCTGTTTTTT

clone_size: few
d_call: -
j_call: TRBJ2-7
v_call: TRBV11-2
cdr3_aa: CASSLGVALSYEQYF
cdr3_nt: TGTGCCAGCAGCTTAGGGGTCGCCCTCTCCTACGAGCAGTACTTC

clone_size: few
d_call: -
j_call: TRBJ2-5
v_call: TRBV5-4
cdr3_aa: CASGRKTGETQYF
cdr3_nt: TGTGCCAGCGGGAGGAAAACCGGAGAGACCCAGTACTTC

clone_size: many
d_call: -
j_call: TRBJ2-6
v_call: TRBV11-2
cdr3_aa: CASSLYSGAPGANVLTF
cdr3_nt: TGTGCCAGCAGCTTATACTCCGGGGCTCCCGGGGCCAACGTCCTGACTTTC

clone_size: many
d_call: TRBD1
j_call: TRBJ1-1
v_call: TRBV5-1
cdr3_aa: CASSFRTGADTEAFF
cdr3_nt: TGCGCCAGCAGCTTTCGGACAGGGGCCGACACTGAAGCTTTCTTT

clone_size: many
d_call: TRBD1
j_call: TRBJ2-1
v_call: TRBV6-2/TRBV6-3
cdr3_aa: CASSNRGLAYNEQFF
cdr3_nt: TGTGCCAGCAGTAACAGGGGGCTGGCCTACAATGAGCAGTTCTTC

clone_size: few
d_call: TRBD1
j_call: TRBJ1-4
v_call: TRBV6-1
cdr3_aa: CATPSGTEIATNEKLFF
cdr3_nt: TGTGCCACCCCGTCCGGGACAGAGATAGCAACTAATGAAAAACTGTTTTTT

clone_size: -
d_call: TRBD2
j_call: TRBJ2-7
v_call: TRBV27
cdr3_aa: CASSTASGLAADEQYF
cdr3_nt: TGTGCCAGCAGTACGGCTTCGGGACTAGCAGCCGACGAGCAGTACTTC

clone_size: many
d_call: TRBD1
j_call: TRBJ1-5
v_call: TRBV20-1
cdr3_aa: CSARDYRGNQPQHF
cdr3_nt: TGCAGTGCTAGGGACTACAGGGGGAATCAGCCCCAGCATTTT